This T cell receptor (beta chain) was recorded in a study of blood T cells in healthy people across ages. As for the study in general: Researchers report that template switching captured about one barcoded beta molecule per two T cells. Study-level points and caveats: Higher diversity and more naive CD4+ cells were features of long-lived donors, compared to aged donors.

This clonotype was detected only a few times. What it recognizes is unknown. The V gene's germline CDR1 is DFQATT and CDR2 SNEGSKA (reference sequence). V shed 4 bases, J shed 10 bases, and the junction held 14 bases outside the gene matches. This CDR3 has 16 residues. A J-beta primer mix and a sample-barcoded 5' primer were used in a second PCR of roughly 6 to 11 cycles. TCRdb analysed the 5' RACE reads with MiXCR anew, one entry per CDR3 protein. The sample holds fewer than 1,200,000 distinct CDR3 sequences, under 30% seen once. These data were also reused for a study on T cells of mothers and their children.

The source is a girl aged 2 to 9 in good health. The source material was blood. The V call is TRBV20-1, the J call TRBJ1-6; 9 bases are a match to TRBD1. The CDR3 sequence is CSATDPGQGHISPLHF. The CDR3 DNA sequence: TGCAGTGCTACCGATCCTGGACAGGGGCATATCTCACCCCTCCACTTT.